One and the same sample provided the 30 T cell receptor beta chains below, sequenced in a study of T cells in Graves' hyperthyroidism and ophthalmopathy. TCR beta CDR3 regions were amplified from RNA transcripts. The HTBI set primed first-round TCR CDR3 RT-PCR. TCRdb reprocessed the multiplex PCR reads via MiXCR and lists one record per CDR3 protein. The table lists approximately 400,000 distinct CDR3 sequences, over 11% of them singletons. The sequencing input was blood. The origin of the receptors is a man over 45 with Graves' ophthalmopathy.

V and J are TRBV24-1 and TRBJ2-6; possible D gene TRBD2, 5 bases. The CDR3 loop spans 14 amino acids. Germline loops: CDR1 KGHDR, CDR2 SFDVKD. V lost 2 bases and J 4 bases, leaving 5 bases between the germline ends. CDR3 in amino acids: CATSDWRGANVLTF. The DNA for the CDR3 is TGTGCCACCAGTGATTGGAGGGGGGCCAACGTCCTGACTTTC.

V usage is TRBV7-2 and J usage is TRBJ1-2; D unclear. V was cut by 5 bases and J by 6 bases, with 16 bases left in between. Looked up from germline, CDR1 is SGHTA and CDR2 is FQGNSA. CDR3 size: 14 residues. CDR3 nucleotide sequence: TGTGCCAGCAGCCCGAGGTGGCAGGACCATGGCTACACCTTC. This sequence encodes CASSPRWQDHGYTF.

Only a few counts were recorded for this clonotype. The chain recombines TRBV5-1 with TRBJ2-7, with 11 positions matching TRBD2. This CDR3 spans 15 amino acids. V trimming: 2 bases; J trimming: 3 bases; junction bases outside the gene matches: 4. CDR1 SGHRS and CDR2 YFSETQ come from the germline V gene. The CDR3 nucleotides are TGCGCCAGCAGCTTTTTAGCGGGAGGGAACTACGAGCAGTACTTC. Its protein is CASSFLAGGNYEQYF.

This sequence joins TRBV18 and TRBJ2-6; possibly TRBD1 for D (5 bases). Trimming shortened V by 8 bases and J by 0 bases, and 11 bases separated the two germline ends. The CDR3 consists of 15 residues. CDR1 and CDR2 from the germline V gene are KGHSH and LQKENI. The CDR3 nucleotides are TGTGCCAGCACTACAGGTACCTCTGGGGCCAACGTCCTGACTTTC. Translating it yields CASTTGTSGANVLTF.

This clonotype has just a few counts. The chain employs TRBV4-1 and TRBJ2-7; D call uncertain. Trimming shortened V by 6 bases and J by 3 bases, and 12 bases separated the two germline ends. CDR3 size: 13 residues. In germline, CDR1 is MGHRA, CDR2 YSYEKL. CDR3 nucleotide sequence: TGCGCCAGCAGTCACCGACAAGACTACGAGCAGTACTTC. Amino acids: CASSHRQDYEQYF.

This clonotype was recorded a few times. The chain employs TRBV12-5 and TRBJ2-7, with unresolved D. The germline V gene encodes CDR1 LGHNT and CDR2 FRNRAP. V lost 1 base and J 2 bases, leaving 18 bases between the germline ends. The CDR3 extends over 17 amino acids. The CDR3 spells CASGLATGAVGTYEQYF. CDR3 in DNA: TGTGCTAGTGGTTTGGCAACGGGTGCCGTCGGAACCTACGAGCAGTACTTC.

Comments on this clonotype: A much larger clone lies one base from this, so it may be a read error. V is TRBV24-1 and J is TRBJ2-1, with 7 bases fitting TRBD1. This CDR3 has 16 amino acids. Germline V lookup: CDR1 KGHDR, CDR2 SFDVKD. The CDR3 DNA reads TGTGCCACCGGTGATTCACAGGGGACACACTACAATGAGCAGTTCTTC. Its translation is CATGDSQGTHYNEQFF.

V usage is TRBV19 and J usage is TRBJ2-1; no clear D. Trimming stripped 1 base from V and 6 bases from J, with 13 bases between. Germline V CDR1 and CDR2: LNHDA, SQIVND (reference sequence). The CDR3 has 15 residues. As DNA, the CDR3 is TGTGCCAGTAGTATAGCAGCTAATGGGCCCAATGAGCAGTTCTTC. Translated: CASSIAANGPNEQFF. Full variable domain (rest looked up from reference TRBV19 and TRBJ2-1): DGGITQSPKYLFRKEGQNVTLSCEQNLNHDAMYWYRQDPGQGLRLIYYSQIVNDFQKGDIAEGYSVSREKKESFPLTVTSAQKNPTAFYLCASSIAANGPNEQFFGPGTRLTVL.

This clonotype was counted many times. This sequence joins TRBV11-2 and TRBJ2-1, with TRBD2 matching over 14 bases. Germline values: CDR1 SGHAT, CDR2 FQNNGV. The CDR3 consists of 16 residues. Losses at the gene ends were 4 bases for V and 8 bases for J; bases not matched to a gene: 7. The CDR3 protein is CASSSRLAGGSYEQFF. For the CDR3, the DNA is TGTGCCAGCAGCTCCCGACTAGCGGGAGGGAGTTATGAGCAGTTCTTC.

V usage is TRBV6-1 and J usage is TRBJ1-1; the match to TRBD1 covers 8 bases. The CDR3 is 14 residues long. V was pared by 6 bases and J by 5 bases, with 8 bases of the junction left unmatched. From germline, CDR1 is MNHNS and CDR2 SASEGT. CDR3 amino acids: CASSLVDRATEAFF. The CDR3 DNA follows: TGTGCCAGCAGCCTCGTGGACAGGGCGACTGAAGCTTTCTTT.

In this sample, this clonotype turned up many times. The DNA for the CDR3 is TGCAGCGTTGGGGTTGGAGGGCGACGCGAAACGCAGTATTTT. Translated: CSVGVGGRRETQYF. The V gene is TRBV29-1, the J gene TRBJ2-3, with D possibly TRBD2 on 6 matching bases. Trimming pared 4 bases from V and 9 bases from J, leaving 20 bases between. Germline assignment: CDR1 SQVTM and CDR2 ANQGSEA. The CDR3 loop spans 14 amino acids.

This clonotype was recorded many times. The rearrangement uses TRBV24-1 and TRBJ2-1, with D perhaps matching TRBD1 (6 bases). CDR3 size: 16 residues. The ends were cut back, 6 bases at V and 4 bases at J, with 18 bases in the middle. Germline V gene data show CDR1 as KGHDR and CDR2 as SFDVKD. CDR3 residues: CATSSQRPGAYNEQFF. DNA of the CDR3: TGTGCCACCAGTTCTCAGCGGCCAGGGGCTTACAATGAGCAGTTCTTC.

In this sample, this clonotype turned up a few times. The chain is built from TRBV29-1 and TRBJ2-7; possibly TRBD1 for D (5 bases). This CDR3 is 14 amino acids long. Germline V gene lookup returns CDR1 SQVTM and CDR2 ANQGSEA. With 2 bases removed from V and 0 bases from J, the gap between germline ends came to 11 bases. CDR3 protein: CSVEKGHSSYEQYF. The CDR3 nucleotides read TGCAGCGTTGAAAAAGGACACAGCTCCTACGAGCAGTACTTC.

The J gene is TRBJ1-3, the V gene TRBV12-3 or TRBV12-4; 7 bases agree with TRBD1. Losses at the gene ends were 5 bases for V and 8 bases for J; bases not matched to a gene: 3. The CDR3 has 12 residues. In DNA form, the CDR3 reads TGTGCCAGCAGTCCCAGGGGGGACACCATATATTTT. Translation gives CASSPRGDTIYF.

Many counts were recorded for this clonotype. The CDR3: CASSGWGQGMNTEAFF. In DNA, the CDR3 is TGTGCCAGCAGCGGATGGGGACAGGGGATGAACACTGAAGCTTTCTTT. This chain uses TRBV5-4 with TRBJ1-1, with 10 bases matching TRBD1. CDR1 SGHNT and CDR2 YYREEE come from the germline V gene (reference sequence). This CDR3 comprises 16 residues. J was trimmed by 0 bases and V by 4 bases; bases with no gene match: 6.

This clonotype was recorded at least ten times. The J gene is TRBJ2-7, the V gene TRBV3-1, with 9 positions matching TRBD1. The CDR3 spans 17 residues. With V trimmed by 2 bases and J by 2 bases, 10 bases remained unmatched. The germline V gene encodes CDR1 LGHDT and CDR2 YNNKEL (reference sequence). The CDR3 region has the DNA TGTGCCAGCAGCCAAAGGGGGACAGGGTTTTTCCCCTACGAGCAGTACTTC. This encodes CASSQRGTGFFPYEQYF.

As DNA, the CDR3 is TGCGCCAGCAGGTCAATACCGGGACAGGGGCTGGGCGAGCAGTACTTC. Its translation: CASRSIPGQGLGEQYF. This rearrangement joins TRBV4-1 to TRBJ2-7, with 10 bases matching TRBD1. Losses at the gene ends were 6 bases for V and 6 bases for J; bases not matched to a gene: 14. This CDR3 contains 16 residues. Germline V CDR1 and CDR2: MGHRA, YSYEKL.

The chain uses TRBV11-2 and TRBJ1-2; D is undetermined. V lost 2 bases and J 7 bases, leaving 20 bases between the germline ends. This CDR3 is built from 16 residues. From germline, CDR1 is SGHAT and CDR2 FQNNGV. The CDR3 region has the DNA TGTGCCAGCAGCTTAACCCTGGGGTGGAAGGCGCGTGGCTACACCTTC. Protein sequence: CASSLTLGWKARGYTF.

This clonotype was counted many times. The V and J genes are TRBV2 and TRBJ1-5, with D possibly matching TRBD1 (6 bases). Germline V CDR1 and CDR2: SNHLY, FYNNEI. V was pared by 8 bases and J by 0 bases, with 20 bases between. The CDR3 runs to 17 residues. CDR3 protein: CASRTGGYPLSNQPQHF. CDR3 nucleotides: TGTGCCAGCCGAACGGGGGGCTACCCCCTTAGCAATCAGCCCCAGCATTTT.

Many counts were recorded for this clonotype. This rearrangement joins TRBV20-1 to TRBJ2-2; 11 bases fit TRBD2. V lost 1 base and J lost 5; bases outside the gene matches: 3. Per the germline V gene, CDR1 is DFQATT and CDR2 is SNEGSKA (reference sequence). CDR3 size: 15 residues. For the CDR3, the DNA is TGCAGTGCTAGAGGACTAGCGGGAATGACCGGGGAGCTGTTTTTT. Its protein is CSARGLAGMTGELFF.

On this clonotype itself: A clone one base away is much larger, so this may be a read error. CDR3 residues: CAGSFQGAGTEAFF. DNA for the CDR3: TGTGCCGGCAGTTTTCAGGGGGCTGGCACTGAAGCTTTCTTT. The genes are TRBV12-3 or TRBV12-4 and TRBJ1-1; 8 bases are a match to TRBD1. The CDR3 has 14 residues.

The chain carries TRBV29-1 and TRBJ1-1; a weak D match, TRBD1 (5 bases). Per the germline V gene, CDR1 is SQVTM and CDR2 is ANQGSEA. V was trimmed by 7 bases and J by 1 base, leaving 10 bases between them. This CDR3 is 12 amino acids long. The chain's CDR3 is CSGRGSNTEAFF. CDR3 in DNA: TGCAGCGGGAGGGGTTCGAACACTGAAGCTTTCTTT.

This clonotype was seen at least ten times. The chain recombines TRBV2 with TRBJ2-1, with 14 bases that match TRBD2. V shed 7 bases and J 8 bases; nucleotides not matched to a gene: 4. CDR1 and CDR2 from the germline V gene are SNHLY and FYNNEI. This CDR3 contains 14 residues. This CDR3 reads CASKGLAGVDEQFF. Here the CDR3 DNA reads TGTGCCAGCAAGGGACTAGCGGGAGTCGATGAGCAGTTCTTC. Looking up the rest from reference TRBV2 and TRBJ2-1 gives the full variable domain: EPEVTQTPSHQVTQMGQEVILRCVPISNHLYFYWYRQILGQKVEFLVSFYNNEISEKSEIFDDQFSVERPDGSNFTLKIRSTKLEDSAMYFCASKGLAGVDEQFFGPGTRLTVL.

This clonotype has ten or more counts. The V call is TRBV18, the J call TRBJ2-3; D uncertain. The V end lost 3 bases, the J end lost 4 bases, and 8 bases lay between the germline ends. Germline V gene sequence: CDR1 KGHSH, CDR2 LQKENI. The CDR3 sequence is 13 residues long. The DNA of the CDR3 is TGTGCCAGCTCACCGGTTCCCCCAGATACGCAGTATTTT. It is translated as CASSPVPPDTQYF.

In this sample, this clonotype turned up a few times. This chain's CDR3 is CASRRAGQPQHF. As DNA, the CDR3 is TGTGCCAGCAGGAGGGCAGGTCAGCCCCAGCATTTT. The rearrangement uses TRBV12-3 or TRBV12-4 and TRBJ1-5; D uncertain. This CDR3 is built from 12 residues. Trimming stripped 6 bases from V and 6 bases from J, with 9 bases between.

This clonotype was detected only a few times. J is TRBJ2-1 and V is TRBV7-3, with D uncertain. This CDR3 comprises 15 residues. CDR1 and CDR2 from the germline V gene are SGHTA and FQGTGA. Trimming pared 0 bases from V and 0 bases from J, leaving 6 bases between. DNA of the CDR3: TGTGCCAGCAGCTTAACGGGTCTCTCCTACAATGAGCAGTTCTTC. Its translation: CASSLTGLSYNEQFF.

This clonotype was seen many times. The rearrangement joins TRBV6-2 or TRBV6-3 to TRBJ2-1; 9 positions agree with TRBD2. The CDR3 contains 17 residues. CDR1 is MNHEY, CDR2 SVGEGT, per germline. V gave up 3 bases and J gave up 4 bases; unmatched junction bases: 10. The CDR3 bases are TGTGCCAGCAGTTATGGCCGGTCTAGCGGGATATACAATGAGCAGTTCTTC. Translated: CASSYGRSSGIYNEQFF.

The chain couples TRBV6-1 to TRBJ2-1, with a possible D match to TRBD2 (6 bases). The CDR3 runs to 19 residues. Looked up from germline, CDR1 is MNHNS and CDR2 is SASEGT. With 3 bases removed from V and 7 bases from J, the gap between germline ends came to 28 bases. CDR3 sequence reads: CASSDGVFGGLPSRNEQFF. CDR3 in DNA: TGTGCCAGCAGTGACGGTGTTTTCGGGGGTCTGCCTTCCAGAAATGAGCAGTTCTTC.

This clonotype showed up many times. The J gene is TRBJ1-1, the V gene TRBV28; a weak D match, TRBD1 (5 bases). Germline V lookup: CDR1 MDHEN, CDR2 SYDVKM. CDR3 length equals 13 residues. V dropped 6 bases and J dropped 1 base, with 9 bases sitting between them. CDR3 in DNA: TGTGCCAGCAGAGTCAGGGCGAACACTGAAGCTTTCTTT. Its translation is CASRVRANTEAFF.

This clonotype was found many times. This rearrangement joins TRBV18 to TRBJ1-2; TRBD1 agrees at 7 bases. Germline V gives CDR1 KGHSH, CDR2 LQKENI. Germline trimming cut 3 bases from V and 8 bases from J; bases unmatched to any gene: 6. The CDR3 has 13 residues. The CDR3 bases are TGTGCCAGCTCACCGACAGGGCTGGAGGGCTACACCTTC. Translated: CASSPTGLEGYTF.